This TCR beta chain was observed in a study of cytotoxic CD8 clonotypes in ibrutinib-treated CLL. Study-level results: Progressing and sustained-remission patients had different sampling times. Baseline clonality, higher than in age-matched healthy donors, tracked circulating CD8+ T-cell counts. Baseline levels were approached again at progression, after clonality had risen at ibrutinib response.

Profiled with immunoSEQ multiplex PCR; TCRdb holds only in-frame clones, not every one. Among fewer than 35,000 clones listed, around 63% were seen once. Worth noting for this clone: Its specificity is unknown.

V dropped 0 bases and J dropped 0 bases, with 10 bases sitting between them. The germline V gene has CDR1 GTSNPN and CDR2 SVGIG (reference sequence). The CDR3 totals 15 residues. The rearrangement joins TRBV30 to TRBJ2-3; no clear D. The source material was PBMCs, sampled before ibrutinib treatment. The source of this sequence is a human donor with chronic lymphocytic leukemia. The CDR3 loop is CAWSVGYSSTDTQYF. The CDR3 nucleotides are TGTGCCTGGAGTGTAGGCTATTCTAGCACAGATACGCAGTATTTT.